The clone carrying this TCR beta chain came up once. Antigen specificity is unknown. Germline CDR1 and CDR2: MGHRA and YSYEKL. CDR3 length: 17 amino acids. Deletions cut 2 bases from V and 0 bases from J, with 17 bases between. This table comes from immunoSEQ multiplex PCR, and its TCRdb copy is limited to in-frame clones, with some not included. The sample yields over 130,000 clones, roughly 92% seen once. These data are taken from a study of T cell responses to AZD1222 COVID-19 vaccine. Overall study context: The analysis combined second doses at about 4 or about 12 weeks.

General study results and limits: Only a handful of individuals given AZD1222 were seropositive at baseline. Donors, mostly white British, included more females; clonal diversity was possibly underestimated.

The receptor comes from an adult in good health. The J gene is TRBJ2-7, the V gene TRBV4-1; D not certain. This material consisted of peripheral blood, taken on day 0 of AZD1222 vaccination. The CDR3 region is CASSQQELNARSYEQYF. In DNA, the CDR3 is TGCGCCAGCAGCCAACAGGAGCTAAACGCCCGCTCCTACGAGCAGTACTTC.